This T cell receptor (beta chain) derives from a study of T-cell reconstitution after alpha-beta-depleted transplantation in children. Notes on the study in general: There were some patients whose high TCRbeta diversity at day 60 came from surviving recipient T cells and thymic progenitors.

Points on this clonotype: The antigen is not known.

Germline CDR1 SQVTM, CDR2 ANQGSEA. The CDR3 has 12 residues. The germline V and J ends were trimmed by 6 bases and 2 bases, with 11 bases remaining between them. Unique molecular identifiers were used to barcode this TCRbeta library. MiXCR was run by TCRdb on the PCR reads, yielding one entry per CDR3 protein. This table holds hundreds of thousands of distinct CDR3 sequences, 10% to 15% found once. The input for sequencing was PBMCs, taken before TCRalphabeta/CD19-depleted stem cell transplant. The chain recombines TRBV29-1 with TRBJ2-7, with D possibly being TRBD1 (5 bases). The source of this sequence is a girl aged 2-10 years with congenital amegakaryocytic thrombocytopenia, due to receive a stem cell transplant. The chain's CDR3 is CSVRDSTYEQYF. In DNA form, the CDR3 reads TGCAGCGTCCGAGACAGTACCTACGAGCAGTACTTC.